One and the same sample provided the 11 T cell receptor beta chains below, sequenced in a study of control samples from healthy donors and cancer patients (TCRdb year 2020). The library was made by the immunoSEQ multiplex PCR assay. This is the immuneACCESS table as TCRdb keeps it, with only in-frame sequences that have V and J called. A part of the clones is gone; compared with another copy, unresolved V genes explain less than half, and the rest is unexplained. This sample lists roughly 92,000 clones; roughly 86% were detected once. Of the sample, 1.3% falls within the top ten clones. Material for sequencing was blood. These receptors were collected from a woman aged 45-59 years in good health.

The rearrangement uses TRBV5-4 and TRBJ1-2; 11 bases are shared with TRBD1. Germline V gene sequence: CDR1 SGHNT, CDR2 YYREEE (reference sequence). The CDR3 has 15 amino acids. After removal of 0 bases from V and 5 bases from J, the junction contained 3 bases not matched to a gene. The CDR3 bases are TGTGCCAGCAGCTTGGCAGGACAGGGGGCGTATGGCTACACCTTC. Its protein is CASSLAGQGAYGYTF.

This chain uses TRBV12-3 or TRBV12-4 with TRBJ1-5; D might be TRBD1 (6 bases). Trimming stripped 5 bases from V and 4 bases from J, with 9 bases between. The CDR3 extends over 13 amino acids. The CDR3 DNA reads as TGTGCCAGCAGTGGGGGACAAAATCAGCCCCAGCATTTT. Translating gives CASSGGQNQPQHF.

The chain couples TRBV3-1 (or the pseudogene TRBV3-2) to TRBJ1-2, with a tentative D call TRBD1 (5 bases). This CDR3 has 20 residues. Germline V gene sequence: CDR1 LGHDT, CDR2 YNNKEL (reference sequence). The V gene lost 0 bases and the J gene lost 5 bases, with 28 bases spanning the gap. The CDR3 DNA reads as TGTGCCAGCAGCCAAGATAGAGGGTCGGGGGGACCCCTTTATAAATATGGCTACACCTTC. This translates into CASSQDRGSGGPLYKYGYTF.

A few counts support this clone. As DNA, the CDR3 is TGTGCCAGCAGTGCCAGGGCTAACACTGAAGCTTTCTTT. Amino acid sequence: CASSARANTEAFF. The rearrangement links TRBV6-4 to TRBJ1-1, with D possibly being TRBD1 (5 bases). Trimming removed 4 bases from V and 2 bases from J, with 8 bases in between. CDR3 size: 13 residues. The V gene's germline CDR1 is MRHNA and CDR2 SNTAGT.

The V gene is TRBV28, the J gene TRBJ1-3, with D hard to call. The germline V and J ends were trimmed by 5 bases and 4 bases, with 12 bases remaining between them. The germline V gene has CDR1 MDHEN and CDR2 SYDVKM. This CDR3 has 14 amino acids. The CDR3 spells CASSEIGNGNTIYF. As DNA, the CDR3 is TGTGCCAGCAGTGAGATAGGGAACGGAAACACCATATATTTT.

The chain combines TRBV3-1 (or the pseudogene TRBV3-2) with TRBJ2-7; 7 nucleotides align to TRBD2. Per the germline V gene, CDR1 is LGHDT and CDR2 is YNNKEL (reference sequence). Germline trimming cut 0 bases from V and 3 bases from J; bases unmatched to any gene: 11. The CDR3 loop spans 17 amino acids. The DNA for the CDR3 is TGTGCCAGCAGCCAAGATGGGAGGGGATCTTTCTTCTACGAGCAGTACTTC. Translation: CASSQDGRGSFFYEQYF.

This chain connects TRBV19 to TRBJ1-5; D is undetermined. CDR1 and CDR2 (germline): LNHDA, SQIVND (reference sequence). Trimming cost V 6 bases and J 3 bases, with 6 bases left between them. The length of the CDR3 is 12 residues. The CDR3 loop reads CASRAINQPQHF. CDR3 DNA: TGTGCCAGTAGGGCAATCAATCAGCCCCAGCATTTT.

The chain couples TRBV7-8 to TRBJ2-5; 9 bases map to TRBD1. Germline V gives CDR1 SGHVS, CDR2 FQNEAQ. The J segment lost 4 bases and the V segment lost 1 base, leaving 10 bases of the junction unmatched. The CDR3 has 17 residues. The CDR3 is CASSLGRGQGPRETQYF. In DNA, the CDR3 is TGTGCCAGCAGCTTAGGAAGGGGACAGGGACCAAGAGAGACCCAGTACTTC.

The chain has TRBV11-3 and TRBJ1-2; D unresolved. Germline V lookup: CDR1 SGHNT, CDR2 YENEEA. Trimming stripped 1 base from V and 7 bases from J, with 22 bases between. CDR3 length: 17 residues. The CDR3 nucleotides read TGTGCCAGCAGCTTAGGCTGGCAGCCCCGAGGAAGGTGTGGCTACACCTTC. Its protein product is CASSLGWQPRGRCGYTF. The full variable domain, its missing parts supplied by reference TRBV11-3 and TRBJ1-2, is EAGVVQSPRYKIIEKKQPVAFWCNPISGHNTLYWYLQNLGQGPELLIRYENEEAVDDSQLPKDRFSAERLKGVDSTLKIQPAELGDSAVYLCASSLGWQPRGRCGYTFGSGTRLTVV.

The V call is TRBV5-1, the J call TRBJ2-6; the match to TRBD2 covers 8 bases. CDR3 length: 15 residues. Germline V gives CDR1 SGHRS, CDR2 YFSETQ. V dropped 4 bases and J dropped 0; count of bases not matched to a gene: 0. The DNA for the CDR3 is TGCGCCAGCAGCCGGGGGGGCTCTGGGGCCAACGTCCTGACTTTC. Its protein product is CASSRGGSGANVLTF.

The V gene is TRBV4-3, the J gene TRBJ2-3; D possibly corresponds to TRBD1 (7 bases). The CDR3 loop spans 15 amino acids. V was clipped by 4 bases and J by 1 base, with 12 bases between them. Germline loops: CDR1 LGHNA, CDR2 YSLEER. DNA of the CDR3: TGCGCCAGCAGCCCGGGGGACAGCCGCACAGATACGCAGTATTTT. Its translation: CASSPGDSRTDTQYF.